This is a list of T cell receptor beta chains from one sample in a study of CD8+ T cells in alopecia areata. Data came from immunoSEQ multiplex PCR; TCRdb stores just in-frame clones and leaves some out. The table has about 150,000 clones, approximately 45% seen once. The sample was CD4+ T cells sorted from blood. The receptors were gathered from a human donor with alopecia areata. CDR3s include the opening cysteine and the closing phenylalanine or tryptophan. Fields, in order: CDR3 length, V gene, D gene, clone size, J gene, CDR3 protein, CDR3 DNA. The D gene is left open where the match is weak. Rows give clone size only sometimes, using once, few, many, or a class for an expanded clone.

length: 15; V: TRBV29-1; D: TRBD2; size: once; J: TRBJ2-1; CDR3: CSVVGRVRGGNEQFF; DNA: TGCAGCGTTGTCGGGAGGGTGAGGGGTGGTAATGAGCAGTTCTTC
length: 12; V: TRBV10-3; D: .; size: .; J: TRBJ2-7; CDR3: CAISESEREQYF; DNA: TGTGCCATCAGTGAGTCTGAAAGAGAGCAGTACTTC
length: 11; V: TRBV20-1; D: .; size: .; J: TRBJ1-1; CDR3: CSADRETEAFF; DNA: TGCAGTGCTGACCGGGAGACTGAAGCTTTCTTT
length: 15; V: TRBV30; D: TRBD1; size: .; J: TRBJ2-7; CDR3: CAWRRTGTGIHEQYF; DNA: TGTGCCTGGAGGAGGACCGGGACAGGGATACACGAGCAGTACTTC
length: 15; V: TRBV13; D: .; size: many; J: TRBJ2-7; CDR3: CASRSKRQGRYEQYF; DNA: TGTGCCAGCCGATCGAAGCGTCAGGGGAGATACGAGCAGTACTTC
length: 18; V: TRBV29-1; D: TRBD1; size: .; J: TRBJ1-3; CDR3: CSAGGRPGQGISGNTIYF; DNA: TGCAGCGCTGGGGGTCGGCCGGGACAGGGGATCTCTGGAAACACCATATATTTT
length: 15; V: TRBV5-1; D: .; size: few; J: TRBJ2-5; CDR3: CASSVRDQRRETQYF; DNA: TGCGCCAGCAGCGTCCGGGACCAAAGGCGAGAGACCCAGTACTTC
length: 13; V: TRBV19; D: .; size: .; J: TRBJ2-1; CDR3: CASSKLVYNEQFF; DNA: TGTGCCAGTAGTAAACTGGTGTACAATGAGCAGTTCTTC
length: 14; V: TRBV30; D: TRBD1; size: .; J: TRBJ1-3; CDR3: CAWRGRDRGNTIYF; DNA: TGTGCCTGGAGAGGAAGGGACAGGGGGAACACCATATATTTT
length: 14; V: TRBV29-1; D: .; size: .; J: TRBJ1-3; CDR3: CSVEDNRSGNTIYF; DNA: TGCAGCGTTGAAGATAATAGGTCCGGAAACACCATATATTTT
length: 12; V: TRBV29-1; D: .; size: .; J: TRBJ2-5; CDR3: CSGVGLDETQYF; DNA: TGCAGTGGGGTTGGGCTAGACGAGACCCAGTACTTC
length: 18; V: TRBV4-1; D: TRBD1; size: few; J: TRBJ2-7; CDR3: CASSQADFMGQGAYEQYF; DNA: TGCGCCAGCAGCCAAGCGGACTTCATGGGACAGGGGGCCTACGAGCAGTACTTC
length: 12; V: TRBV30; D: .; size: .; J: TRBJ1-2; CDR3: CAWTVLNYGYTF; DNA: TGTGCCTGGACGGTCCTCAATTATGGCTACACCTTC
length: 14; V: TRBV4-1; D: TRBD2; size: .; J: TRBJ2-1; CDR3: CASSQLAGHNEQFF; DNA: TGCGCCAGCAGCCAACTAGCGGGACACAATGAGCAGTTCTTC
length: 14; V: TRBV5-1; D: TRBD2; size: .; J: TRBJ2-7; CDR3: CASSLTSGKREQYF; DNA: TGCGCCAGCAGCTTGACTAGCGGTAAGCGGGAGCAGTACTTC
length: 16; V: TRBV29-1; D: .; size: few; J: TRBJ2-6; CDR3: CSVGSRSVGGANVLTF; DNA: TGCAGCGTTGGTTCCAGGTCCGTCGGTGGGGCCAACGTCCTGACTTTC
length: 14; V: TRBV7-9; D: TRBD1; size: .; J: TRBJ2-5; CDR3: CASSPTGGAETQYF; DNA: TGTGCCAGCAGCCCGACAGGGGGCGCGGAGACCCAGTACTTC
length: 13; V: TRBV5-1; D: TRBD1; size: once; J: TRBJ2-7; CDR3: CASSLAGTASEYF; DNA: TGCGCCAGCAGCTTGGCCGGGACAGCCTCCGAGTACTTC
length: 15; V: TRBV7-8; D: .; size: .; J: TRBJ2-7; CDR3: CASSPIRTTSYEQYF; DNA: TGTGCCAGCAGCCCAATTAGGACTACCTCCTACGAGCAGTACTTC
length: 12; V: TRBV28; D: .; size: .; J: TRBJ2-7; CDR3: CASSSLALEQYF; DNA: TGTGCCAGCAGTTCACTAGCCCTCGAGCAGTACTTC
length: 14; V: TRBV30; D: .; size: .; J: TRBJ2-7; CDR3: CAWVDDRQGYEQYF; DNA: TGTGCCTGGGTGGACGACCGACAAGGCTACGAGCAGTACTTC
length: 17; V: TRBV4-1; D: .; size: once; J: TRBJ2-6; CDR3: CASSQPPGGAGANVLTF; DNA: TGCGCCAGCAGCCAACCTCCCGGAGGGGCTGGGGCCAACGTCCTGACTTTC
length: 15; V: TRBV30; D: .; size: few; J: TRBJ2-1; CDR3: CAWTGAETSYNEQFF; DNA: TGTGCCTGGACCGGGGCCGAAACCTCCTACAATGAGCAGTTCTTC